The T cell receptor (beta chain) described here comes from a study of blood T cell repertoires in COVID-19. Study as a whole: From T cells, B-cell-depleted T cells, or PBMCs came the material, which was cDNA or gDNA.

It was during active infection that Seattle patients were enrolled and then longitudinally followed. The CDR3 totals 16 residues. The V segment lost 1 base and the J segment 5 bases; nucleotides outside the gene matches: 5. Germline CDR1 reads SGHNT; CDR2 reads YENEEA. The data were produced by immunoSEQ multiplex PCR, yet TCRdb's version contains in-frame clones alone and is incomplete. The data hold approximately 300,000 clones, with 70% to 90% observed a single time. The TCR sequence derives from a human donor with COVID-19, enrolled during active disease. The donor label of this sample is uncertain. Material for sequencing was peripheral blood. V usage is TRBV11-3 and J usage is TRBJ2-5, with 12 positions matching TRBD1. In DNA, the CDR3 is TGTGCCAGCAGCTTAGGGGGACAGGGGGCTCGCGAGACCCAGTACTTC. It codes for CASSLGGQGARETQYF.